Presented here are 15 T cell receptor beta chains from one specimen sequenced in a study of human T cells and chemical hapten exposure. Time point: patch test 3, about 24 weeks after DPC sensitization. Documented treatment: therapeutic diphenylcyclopropenone sensitization with weekly scalp DPC. TCRdb passed the RACE reads through MiXCR, listing each CDR3 protein once. The sample lists roughly 62,000 distinct CDR3 sequences, 9.5% to 15% occurring once. The sequencing used whole blood, collected in connection with sensitization to the hapten diphenylcyclopropenone (DPC). The receptor set was obtained from a man aged 30 to 39 with alopecia areata. Some clones in this sample may be carry-over from other donors' samples.

In this sample, this clonotype turned up a few times. The chain employs TRBV6-1 and TRBJ1-3; D is possibly TRBD1 (6 bases). Trimming pared 10 bases from V and 0 bases from J, leaving 16 bases between. Germline values: CDR1 MNHNS, CDR2 SASEGT. The CDR3 covers 15 residues. CDR3: CAISGAHNSGNTIYF. For the CDR3, the DNA is TGTGCCATCTCAGGGGCGCATAACTCTGGAAACACCATATATTTT.

This clonotype was found many times. The V call is TRBV29-1, the J call TRBJ2-1; TRBD1 might be the D (6 bases). This CDR3 has 14 amino acids. Trimming left V 7 bases short and J 1 base short, with 14 bases between. Germline V gene data show CDR1 as SQVTM and CDR2 as ANQGSEA. The CDR3 spells CSGRRRGSYNEQFF. Here the CDR3 DNA reads TGCAGCGGACGGCGCAGGGGTTCCTACAATGAGCAGTTCTTC.

The chain has TRBV18 and TRBJ1-2, with D uncertain. V dropped 2 bases and J dropped 0 bases, with 7 bases sitting between them. The CDR3 runs to 14 residues. Germline CDR1 reads KGHSH; CDR2 reads LQKENI. The CDR3 loop is CASSPEETNYGYTF. The CDR3 bases are TGTGCCAGCTCACCAGAGGAAACTAACTATGGCTACACCTTC.

This clonotype was seen a handful of times. The rearrangement joins TRBV7-8 to TRBJ2-5; D is perhaps TRBD1 (6 bases). Trimming removed 11 bases at V and 4 bases at J, with 20 bases between. This CDR3 is built from 14 residues. Germline V gene data show CDR1 as SGHVS and CDR2 as FQNEAQ. The CDR3 spells CAAERLQGRETQYF. In nucleotides, the CDR3 is TGTGCCGCCGAAAGGTTGCAGGGGAGAGAGACCCAGTACTTC. Looking up the rest from reference TRBV7-8 and TRBJ2-5 gives the full variable domain: GAGVSQSPRYKVAKRGQDVALRCDPISGHVSLFWYQQALGQGPEFLTYFQNEAQLDKSGLPSDRFFAERPEGSVSTLKIQRTQQEDSAVYLCAAERLQGRETQYFGPGTRLLVL.

This clonotype was recorded many times. V and J are TRBV2 and TRBJ2-7; no firm D call. The CDR3 spans 14 residues. Germline CDR1 is SNHLY and CDR2 is FYNNEI. Trimming took 7 bases from V and 6 from J, leaving 19 bases between them. The CDR3 loop reads CASTDPRTSPEQYF. DNA of the CDR3: TGTGCCAGCACCGATCCCCGGACCAGCCCCGAGCAGTACTTC. The complete variable domain, with remaining parts taken from reference TRBV2 and TRBJ2-7, reads EPEVTQTPSHQVTQMGQEVILRCVPISNHLYFYWYRQILGQKVEFLVSFYNNEISEKSEIFDDQFSVERPDGSNFTLKIRSTKLEDSAMYFCASTDPRTSPEQYFGPGTRLTVT.

This clonotype has at least ten counts. The chain uses TRBV18 and TRBJ2-5; D call uncertain. Trimming stripped 6 bases from V and 4 bases from J, with 15 bases between. CDR1 and CDR2 from the germline V gene are KGHSH and LQKENI. The CDR3 loop spans 14 amino acids. The CDR3 region has the DNA TGTGCCAGCTCTCCGAACGGGCAGCCAGAGACCCAGTACTTC. This codes for CASSPNGQPETQYF.

This clonotype was seen many times. The chain is built from TRBV20-1 and TRBJ1-5; tentatively, D is TRBD1 (5 bases). CDR3 length: 13 amino acids. Germline values: CDR1 DFQATT, CDR2 SNEGSKA (reference sequence). V was shortened by 5 bases and J by 3 bases, with 11 bases between the two germline ends. The CDR3 region has the DNA TGCAGTGCTCGCCTCGGGGCCAATCAGCCCCAGCATTTT. It translates to CSARLGANQPQHF.

This clonotype was detected only a few times. V gene TRBV28 combines with J gene TRBJ2-7; weak D call: TRBD2 (5 bases). CDR3 length: 12 residues. The ends were cut back, 7 bases at V and 0 bases at J, with 7 bases in the middle. Germline CDR1 reads MDHEN; CDR2 reads SYDVKM. This CDR3 is CASTGVSYEQYF. In nucleotides, the CDR3 is TGTGCCAGCACCGGGGTCTCCTACGAGCAGTACTTC.

This chain connects TRBV7-9 to TRBJ1-4; tentatively, D is TRBD1 (6 bases). The CDR3 is 15 residues long. V was clipped by 2 bases and J by 0 bases, with 7 bases between them. Germline V gene lookup returns CDR1 SEHNR and CDR2 FQNEAQ (reference sequence). The CDR3 sequence is CASSLQGPTNEKLFF. In DNA, the CDR3 is TGTGCCAGCAGCTTACAGGGGCCAACTAATGAAAAACTGTTTTTT.

This clonotype showed up many times. V and J are TRBV6-2 or TRBV6-3 and TRBJ2-4; TRBD2 matches 9 bases. V was pared by 8 bases and J by 1 base, with 9 bases of the junction left unmatched. This CDR3 has 16 residues. Germline V gene data show CDR1 as MNHEY and CDR2 as SVGEGT. Written as DNA, the CDR3 is TGTGCCAGCGCAAGCGGGGGGAGCAGGGCCAAAAACATTCAGTACTTC. Translation gives CASASGGSRAKNIQYF.

V usage is TRBV5-1 and J usage is TRBJ1-5; TRBD1 is a possible D gene (5 bases). V was clipped by 7 bases and J by 2 bases, with 13 bases between them. The CDR3 loop spans 14 amino acids. Looked up from germline, CDR1 is SGHRS and CDR2 is YFSETQ. CDR3: CASAPRGGNQPQHF. The CDR3 region has the DNA TGCGCCAGCGCCCCCCGGGGCGGCAATCAGCCCCAGCATTTT.

This clonotype was found many times. The chain uses TRBV29-1 and TRBJ1-1, with 7 nucleotides matching TRBD1. The germline V gene encodes CDR1 SQVTM and CDR2 ANQGSEA. This CDR3 has 12 residues. V lost 6 bases, J lost 6 bases, and 7 bases stayed unmatched. The CDR3 loop is CSVEGQPSEAFF. CDR3 DNA: TGCAGCGTCGAGGGACAGCCGTCTGAAGCTTTCTTT.

This clonotype appeared many times. J is TRBJ2-7 and V is TRBV14; perhaps TRBD2 as D (6 bases). Germline V gives CDR1 SGHDN, CDR2 FVKESK. This CDR3 comprises 16 residues. V lost 1 base and J lost 7, with 20 bases in between. The CDR3 DNA is TGTGCCAGCAGCCAAGCCTTGGGACTCCCCCGCGGAGAGCAGTACTTC. The encoded protein is CASSQALGLPRGEQYF.

This clonotype was recorded many times. The V gene is TRBV10-3, the J gene TRBJ2-6; D may be TRBD1 (6 bases). V was pared by 4 bases and J by 1 base, with 8 bases between. Germline V gene sequence: CDR1 ENHRY, CDR2 SYGVKD. CDR3 length: 15 residues. CDR3 region: CAISGTVSGANVLTF. CDR3 coding DNA: TGTGCCATCAGTGGGACAGTTTCTGGGGCCAACGTCCTGACTTTC.

In its sample, this clonotype was seen many times. The rearrangement links TRBV20-1 to TRBJ2-2; D is uncertain. The V and J ends lost 1 base and 3 bases respectively, with 12 bases between them. The CDR3 has 15 residues. CDR1 DFQATT and CDR2 SNEGSKA come from the germline V gene (reference sequence). Here the CDR3 reads CSARAARLDTGELFF. CDR3 DNA: TGCAGTGCTAGAGCCGCCAGGCTGGACACCGGGGAGCTGTTTTTT.